The clone carrying this T cell receptor (beta chain) was seen many times. Its specificity is unknown. Time point of the sample: longitudinal time-point 3. It was from 2 million PBMCs stored at -80 C that the unsorted libraries were obtained. The authors made cDNA by 5'RACE with 10-nucleotide random UMIs. Every sequencing run generated over 160 million TCR-beta sequences from 15-18 subjects. TCRdb independently ran MiXCR on the 5' RACE reads; one entry per CDR3 protein. The sample lists roughly 50,000 distinct CDR3 sequences, about an eighth seen once, with around 10% in the top ten. This CDR3 contains 15 residues. J gave up 9 bases and V 1 base, and 7 bases lay outside the gene matches. Germline V gene data show CDR1 as SNHLY and CDR2 as FYNNEI. This entry comes from a study of neurological immune-mediated disorders. Study results and limitations: While HTLV-1-associated myelopathy showed the greatest TCR clonal expansion, multiple sclerosis showed the least, falling below healthy controls.

This sequence originates from a male donor with HTLV-1-associated myelopathy (HAM/TSP). J is TRBJ2-1 and V is TRBV2; TRBD1 matches at 9 bases. Material: PBMCs. CDR3 amino acids: CASSEVGQGRSEQFF. CDR3 DNA: TGTGCCAGCAGTGAAGTGGGACAGGGTCGAAGTGAGCAGTTCTTC.